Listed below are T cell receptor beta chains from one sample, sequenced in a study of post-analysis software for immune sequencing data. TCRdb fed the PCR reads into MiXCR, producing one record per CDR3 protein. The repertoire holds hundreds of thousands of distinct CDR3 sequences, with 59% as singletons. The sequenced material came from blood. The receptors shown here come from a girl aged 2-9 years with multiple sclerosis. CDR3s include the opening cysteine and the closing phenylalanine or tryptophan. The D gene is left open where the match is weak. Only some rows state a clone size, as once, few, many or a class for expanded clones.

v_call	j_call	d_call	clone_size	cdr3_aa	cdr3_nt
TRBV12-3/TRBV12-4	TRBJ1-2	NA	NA	CASSLDQALGRYTF	TGTGCCAGCAGTTTAGATCAAGCCCTTGGGCGCTACACCTTC
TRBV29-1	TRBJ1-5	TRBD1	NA	CSVVTGTDYSNQPQHF	TGCAGCGTGGTTACCGGGACAGATTATAGCAATCAGCCCCAGCATTTT
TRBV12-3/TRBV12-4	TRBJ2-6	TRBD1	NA	CASSGGTGGSSGANVLTF	TGTGCCAGCAGTGGAGGGACAGGGGGAAGCTCTGGGGCCAACGTCCTGACTTTC
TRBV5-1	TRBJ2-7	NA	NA	CASGPGQYEQYF	TGCGCCAGCGGACCGGGGCAGTACGAGCAGTACTTC
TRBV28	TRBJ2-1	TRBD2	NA	CASSPTSGTDLPQFF	TGTGCCAGCAGTCCGACTAGCGGGACGGACCTCCCCCAGTTCTTC
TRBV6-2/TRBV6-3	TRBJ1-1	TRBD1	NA	CASTDRDMNTEAFF	TGTGCCAGCACCGACAGGGATATGAACACTGAAGCTTTCTTT
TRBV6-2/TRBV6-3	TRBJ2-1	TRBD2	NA	CASSRLAVSYNEQFF	TGTGCCAGCAGTCGACTAGCGGTTAGTTACAATGAGCAGTTCTTC
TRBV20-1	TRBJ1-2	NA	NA	CSAAQPGDNYGYTF	TGCAGTGCTGCCCAGCCAGGGGATAACTATGGCTACACCTTC
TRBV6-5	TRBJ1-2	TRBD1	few	CASRLGGTYGYTF	TGTGCCAGCAGGCTAGGGGGCACCTATGGCTACACCTTC
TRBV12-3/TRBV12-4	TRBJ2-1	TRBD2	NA	CASITSGGGEQFF	TGTGCCAGCATCACTAGCGGAGGGGGTGAGCAGTTCTTC
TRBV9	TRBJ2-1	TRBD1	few	CASSSGGQGANEQFF	TGTGCCAGCAGCTCAGGGGGACAGGGGGCCAATGAGCAGTTCTTC
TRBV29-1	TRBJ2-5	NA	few	CSVEVPRGLTETQYF	TGCAGCGTTGAAGTCCCCAGGGGCTTAACGGAGACCCAGTACTTC
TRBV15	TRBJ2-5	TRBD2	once	CATNEGTSVLLETQYF	TGTGCCACCAACGAGGGGACTAGCGTTTTGTTGGAGACCCAGTACTTC
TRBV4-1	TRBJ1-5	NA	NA	CASSHPGNQPQHF	TGCGCCAGCAGCCACCCAGGAAATCAGCCCCAGCATTTT
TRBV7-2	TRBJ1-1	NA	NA	CASSSVAVSFGLEVEAFF	TGTGCCAGCTCCTCGGTGGCGGTCTCGTTCGGTTTAGAGGTTGAAGCTTTCTTT
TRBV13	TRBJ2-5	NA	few	CASSTRGTPQYF	TGTGCCAGCAGCACTAGGGGGACGCCCCAGTACTTC
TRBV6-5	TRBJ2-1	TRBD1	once	CASSSTRPGQQETQFF	TGTGCCAGCAGTTCCACTCGACCGGGACAGCAAGAGACCCAGTTCTTC
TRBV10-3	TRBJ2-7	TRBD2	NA	CATKLATGRAGGNEQYF	TGTGCCACCAAGCTCGCGACCGGGAGGGCCGGTGGGAATGAGCAGTACTTC
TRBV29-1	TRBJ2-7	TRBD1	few	CSVDDRQGNPYEQYF	TGCAGCGTTGATGATAGACAGGGTAACCCCTACGAGCAGTACTTC
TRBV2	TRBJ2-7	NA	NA	CASKSPGAYEQYF	TGTGCCAGCAAATCGCCAGGGGCTTACGAGCAGTACTTC
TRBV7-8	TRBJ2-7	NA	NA	CASSLAPSPDQYF	TGTGCCAGCAGCTTAGCCCCTTCACCGGATCAGTACTTC
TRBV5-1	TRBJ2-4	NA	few	CASSLRQGGADEQYF	TGCGCCAGCAGCTTAAGACAGGGAGGGGCGGATGAGCAGTACTTC
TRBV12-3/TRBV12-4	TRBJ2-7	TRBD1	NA	CASSLNRGFYEQYF	TGTGCCAGCAGTCTGAACAGGGGGTTTTACGAGCAGTACTTC
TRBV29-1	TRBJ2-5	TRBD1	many	CSVGRGRETQYF	TGCAGCGTTGGCAGGGGGCGGGAGACCCAGTACTTC
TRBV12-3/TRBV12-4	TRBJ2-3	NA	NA	CASRSEERNTDTQYF	TGTGCCAGCAGGTCCGAGGAGCGGAACACAGATACGCAGTATTTT
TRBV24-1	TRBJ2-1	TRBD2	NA	CARLARLADDEQFF	TGTGCCCGTCTAGCCAGACTAGCTGATGATGAGCAGTTCTTC
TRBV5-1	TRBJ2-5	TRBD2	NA	CASSPGTSGYETQYF	TGCGCCAGCAGCCCAGGGACTAGCGGGTACGAGACCCAGTACTTC
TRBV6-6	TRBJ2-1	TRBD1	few	CASRFAADRGGNEQFF	TGTGCCAGCAGGTTCGCCGCGGACAGGGGGGGGAATGAGCAGTTCTTC
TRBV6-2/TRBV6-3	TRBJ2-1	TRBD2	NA	CASSPGLAYNEQFF	TGTGCCAGCAGCCCGGGACTAGCTTACAATGAGCAGTTCTTC
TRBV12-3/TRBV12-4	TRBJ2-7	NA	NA	CASRAARGRGYEQYF	TGTGCCAGCAGGGCAGCCAGGGGCAGAGGATACGAGCAGTACTTC
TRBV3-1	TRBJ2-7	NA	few	CASSHVYEQYF	TGTGCCAGCAGCCACGTCTACGAGCAGTACTTC
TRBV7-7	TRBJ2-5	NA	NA	CASSRGQGGRQETQYF	TGTGCCAGCAGTCGAGGACAGGGCGGGAGGCAAGAGACCCAGTACTTC
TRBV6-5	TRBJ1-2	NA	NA	CASLPTSVNYGYTF	TGTGCCAGCCTTCCGACATCAGTTAACTATGGCTACACCTTC
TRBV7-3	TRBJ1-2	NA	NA	CASSLRPGDPYGYTF	TGTGCCAGCAGCTTAAGGCCCGGGGATCCGTATGGCTACACCTTC